The sequence of this T cell receptor beta chain was determined in a study of blood T cell repertoires in COVID-19 (dated by TCRdb to 2019 to 2021). As for the study more broadly: The collaborator samples originated in the United States, Italy and Spain and spanned the acute and convalescent phases of COVID-19. The material from the prospective study consisted of cDNA or gDNA derived from T cells, B-cell-depleted T cells, or PBMCs. Deeply sampled blood TCRbeta repertoires from subjects exposed to, actively infected with, or recovered from COVID-19 were included in the dataset. The repertoires were released in a freely available public database meant as a resource for research on the immune response to SARS-CoV-2. The samples were drawn from two sources: the first 160 participants of the ongoing ImmuneRACE study, and fewer than 1,500 subjects contributed by 6 global collaborators. A de-identified subject ID, COVID-19 status, age in years and sex were almost always included in the sample metadata. HLA class I and class II types, where available, came from metadata supplied by the sample provider rather than from assay-based typing.

Paper-wide results and their limitations: Clinical and demographic metadata were provided uncurated, with the amount varying by source and participant.

From the germline V gene, CDR1 is LGHNA and CDR2 is YSLEER. From its cysteine to its phenylalanine, the CDR3 spans 17 amino acids. The sequence is cut down to CDR3 DNA, 51 bases in frame from base 1. Clipping removes 0 bases from V and 5 bases from J, with 9 as the unmatched junction base count. In its sample, this clone was seen a few times. Its recognized antigen is unknown. Base qualities are not at hand, and no much larger clone is one base apart. Each collaborating institution followed its own protocols to collect whole blood in K2EDTA tubes. For TCRbeta analysis, collaborators shipped samples as frozen whole blood, isolated PBMCs, or DNA extracted from either of those sample types. TCRbeta CDR3 regions were amplified from genomic DNA using the immunoSEQ Assay, a bias-controlled multiplex PCR. Per the original workflow: Within the assay, amplification of reference gene primers was used to estimate how many nucleated cells each sample contained. To quantify the absolute abundance of each unique TCRbeta CDR3 rearrangement, sequence reads were collapsed and filtered. For each sample, productive Simpson clonality was calculated by taking the square root of Simpson's diversity index across productive rearrangements. In TCRdb, the immuneACCESS table is reduced to in-frame sequences with V and J assigned. These tables do not hold every clone; where another copy was compared, an unresolved V gene accounts for under half, and the others remain unexplained. The V and J calls and clone size were taken over from that table, and D and trimming were inferred from the DNA. In this sample the table shows tens of thousands of clones, 60% to 85% of which occur a single time. Of the sample, almost 50% falls within the top ten clones.

In this chain, TRBV4-3 is recombined with TRBJ2-1; 8 bases in the junction line up with TRBD1. The sequence derives from a human donor in a cohort sampled during active COVID-19. The source material was peripheral blood. The CDR3 region: CASSQDTGQGSDNEQFF. The DNA sequence follows: TGCGCCAGCAGCCAAGATACCGGACAGGGTAGCGACAATGAGCAGTTCTTC.